This T cell receptor beta chain was recorded in a study of shared clonotypes between healthy human individuals. This table comes from immunoSEQ multiplex PCR, and its TCRdb copy is limited to in-frame clones, with some not included. The sample consists of over 75,000 clones, 60% to 70% of them appearing once. Germline CDR1 MDHEN, CDR2 SYDVKM. After removal of 3 bases from V and 2 bases from J, the junction contained 7 bases not matched to a gene. The CDR3 covers 15 residues. Sequenced material: memory CD8+ T cells sorted from blood. As to subset: CD45RO+ cells pooled with CCR7-negative TemRA cells. This sequence originates from a man younger than 45 in good health. V is TRBV28 and J is TRBJ2-7; 7 bases match TRBD2. The CDR3 DNA is TGTGCCAGCAGTTTGGTAGCGGGTTACACCTACGAGCAGTACTTC. Translating it yields CASSLVAGYTYEQYF.